This TCR beta chain appears in the sequencing data of a study of OX40 agonist ivuxolimab in advanced cancers. The germline CDR1 and CDR2 sequences are SGHTA and FQGNSA. Trimming removed 5 bases from V and 0 bases from J, with 14 bases in between. The CDR3 has 16 amino acids. Only in-frame clones appear in the TCRdb table, and some are missing; sequencing was by immunoSEQ multiplex PCR. Of nearly 25,000 clones in the sample, over 65% were seen once. The chain recombines TRBV7-2 with TRBJ1-3; D may be TRBD1 (5 bases). The sequenced sample was CD4+ or CD8+ T cells sorted from blood, obtained in a trial of the OX40 agonist ivuxolimab. The receptor's source is an adult with an advanced solid tumor such as melanoma, head and neck, liver or kidney cancer. The CDR3 here is CASSPVGLSSGNTIYF. For the CDR3, the DNA is TGTGCCAGCAGCCCCGTGGGGCTTTCCTCTGGAAACACCATATATTTT.